This T cell receptor beta chain was sequenced for a study of shared clonotypes between healthy human individuals. Study information: The donor group consisted of a couple of women and a few men, aged 18 to 49. Every donor yielded three CD4 naive, three CD4 memory, two CD8 naive and one CD8 memory plate.

In the case of this clone: Its target is unknown.

The study's findings and limits: The sharing of roughly 5% of naive CD4 clonotypes was seen across a few donors.

Libraries were prepared by immunoSEQ multiplex PCR; TCRdb keeps only in-frame clonotypes and omits some of them. The data show 2 million to 3 million clones, with approximately 94% seen just once and about 0.13% held by the top ten. This CDR3 has 15 residues. V was cut by 0 bases and J by 0 bases, with 5 bases left in between. CDR1 is LNHNV, CDR2 YYDKDF, per germline (reference sequence). The sequencing input was naive CD4+ T cells sorted from blood. Subset denoted: CD45RA+ positively selected. V usage is TRBV15 and J usage is TRBJ2-2; D gene unclear. The clonotype originates from a man younger than 35 in good health. The CDR3 DNA follows: TGTGCCACCAGCAGAGATCGTGCGAACACCGGGGAGCTGTTTTTT. The encoded protein is CATSRDRANTGELFF.